This section outlines one TCR beta chain sequence together with its context. Its cognate antigen is unknown. A sample-barcoded 5' primer and a J-beta primer mix were used in a second PCR of roughly 6 to 11 cycles. TCRdb re-derived calls from the 5' RACE reads in MiXCR, one entry per CDR3 protein. Here the sample spans roughly 1.7 million distinct CDR3 sequences, around 36% being singletons. This specimen belongs to a study of blood T cells in healthy people across ages. Overall study results and limits: Among T cells, TCR beta diversity per million cells dropped roughly linearly as age rose.

CDR3 length: 15 residues. V lost 5 bases, J lost 6 bases, and 6 bases stayed unmatched. The germline V gene encodes CDR1 DFQATT and CDR2 SNEGSKA (reference sequence). The clonotype was recovered from a woman aged 25 to 39 in good health. The chain recombines TRBV20-1 with TRBJ2-5; 16 positions agree with TRBD2. The sequenced sample was blood. The CDR3 region is CSAGTSGRAEKTQYF. CDR3 bases: TGCAGTGCTGGGACTAGCGGGAGGGCCGAAAAGACCCAGTACTTC.